This passage covers 21 T cell receptor beta chains from one sample sequenced in a study of blood T cell repertoires in COVID-19 (dated by TCRdb to about 2020). The method behind the library was the immunoSEQ multiplex PCR assay. TCRdb re-hosts the immuneACCESS table, in-frame sequences only. Its copies lack some clones; in the studies checked, an unresolved V gene accounts for under half of them, and the cause for the rest is not known. Recorded for this sample are nearly 200,000 clones; about 85% of them occurred a single time. The ten largest make up around 21% of the sample. Sequencing was carried out using peripheral blood. The source of these receptors is a human donor in a cohort sampled during active COVID-19.

The chain recombines TRBV3-1 (or the pseudogene TRBV3-2) with TRBJ1-5; no clear D. Germline CDR1 LGHDT, CDR2 YNNKEL (reference sequence). V lost 1 base to trimming and J lost 1 base, with 5 bases between them. The CDR3 covers 14 residues. CDR3 region: CASSQAGSNQPQHF. DNA of the CDR3: TGTGCCAGCAGCCAAGCGGGAAGCAATCAGCCCCAGCATTTT.

J is TRBJ1-3 and V is TRBV7-6; tentatively, D is TRBD1 (5 bases). This CDR3 is 15 amino acids long. V gave up 4 bases and J gave up 1 base, with 11 bases separating them. Germline CDR1 and CDR2: SGHVS and FNYEAQ. CDR3 nucleotides: TGTGCCAGCAGCTCCCTCCAGGGATCTGGAAACACCATATATTTT. This translates into CASSSLQGSGNTIYF.

The V and J genes are TRBV7-9 and TRBJ1-2, with D perhaps matching TRBD1 (5 bases). Per germline, CDR1 SEHNR and CDR2 FQNEAQ (reference sequence). Trimming left V 2 bases short and J 6 bases short, with 28 bases between. The CDR3 contains 19 residues. The CDR3 sequence is CASSLILQGKGEASNGYTF. Written as DNA, the CDR3 is TGTGCCAGCAGCTTAATTCTTCAGGGTAAAGGCGAGGCCTCCAATGGCTACACCTTC.

In this sample, this clone turned up once. This chain joins TRBV28 and TRBJ1-2; 7 bases align to TRBD1. This CDR3 contains 14 residues. The V and J ends lost 10 bases and 3 bases, in that order; junction bases with no gene match: 11. CDR1 is MDHEN, CDR2 SYDVKM, per germline. Written as DNA, the CDR3 is TGTGCCACCATCGTCATTACAGGGGACTATGGCTACACCTTC. Translating it yields CATIVITGDYGYTF.

This chain connects TRBV5-1 to TRBJ2-2; D not resolved. V was trimmed by 4 bases and J by 3 bases, leaving 10 bases between them. Germline V gives CDR1 SGHRS, CDR2 YFSETQ. This CDR3 spans 14 amino acids. In nucleotides, the CDR3 is TGCGCCAGCAGCCTACCCCTAGACACCGGGGAGCTGTTTTTT. Amino acids: CASSLPLDTGELFF. Complete variable domain (other parts from reference TRBV5-1 and TRBJ2-2): KAGVTQTPRYLIKTRGQQVTLSCSPISGHRSVSWYQQTPGQGLQFLFEYFSETQRNKGNFPGRFSGRQFSNSRSEMNVSTLELGDSALYLCASSLPLDTGELFFGEGSRLTVL.

The chain links TRBV5-1 to TRBJ1-3; maybe TRBD1 (6 bases). CDR3 length equals 16 residues. CDR1 is SGHRS and CDR2 is YFSETQ in the germline V gene. Trimming took off 4 bases at V and 0 bases at J, with 14 bases between the two ends. The CDR3 DNA is TGCGCCAGCAGCCCAATTACAGGGCACTCTGGAAACACCATATATTTT. This translates into CASSPITGHSGNTIYF.

This chain connects TRBV5-1 to TRBJ2-2; a possible D gene is TRBD2 (6 bases). Germline CDR1 and CDR2: SGHRS and YFSETQ. CDR3 length equals 16 residues. The ends were cut back, 0 bases at V and 6 bases at J, with 15 bases in the middle. CDR3 in amino acids: CASSLALGRAAGELFF. DNA for the CDR3: TGCGCCAGCAGCTTGGCGCTCGGGAGAGCCGCCGGGGAGCTGTTTTTT.

The chain recombines TRBV9 with TRBJ2-1; 10 nucleotides agree with TRBD2. Looked up from germline, CDR1 is SGDLS and CDR2 is YYNGEE. There are 19 residues in the CDR3. With V trimmed by 2 bases and J by 3 bases, 14 bases remained unmatched. The CDR3 nucleotides are TGTGCCAGCAGCGTCGACCGGACTAGCGGAACCATTTACTACAATGAGCAGTTCTTC. This gives the protein CASSVDRTSGTIYYNEQFF.

V usage is TRBV4-1 and J usage is TRBJ1-1; TRBD1 matches at 8 bases. Germline V gene lookup returns CDR1 MGHRA and CDR2 YSYEKL. The length of the CDR3 is 14 residues. J lost 1 base, V lost 5 bases, and 3 bases had no gene match. The CDR3 DNA reads as TGCGCCAGCAGCGGGGGACAGGAGAACACTGAAGCTTTCTTT. As protein: CASSGGQENTEAFF.

The chain joins TRBV19 to TRBJ1-1; possible D gene TRBD1, 6 bases. V gave up 4 bases and J gave up 5 bases, with 14 bases separating them. The CDR3 sequence is 14 residues long. Germline CDR1 and CDR2: LNHDA and SQIVND (reference sequence). The CDR3 sequence: CASSNRGGRTEAFF. The CDR3 DNA sequence: TGTGCCAGTAGTAATAGGGGGGGTCGGACTGAAGCTTTCTTT.

As DNA, the CDR3 is TGCGCCAGCAGCCAAGACCCCTCGAGAGGGGCCAACGTCCTGACTTTC. Its protein is CASSQDPSRGANVLTF. The V and J genes are TRBV4-1 and TRBJ2-6; no definite D call. Looked up from germline, CDR1 is MGHRA and CDR2 is YSYEKL. Between the trimmed V and J ends, which lost 0 bases and 4 bases, there was a span of 10 bases. The CDR3 totals 16 residues.

This chain connects TRBV5-1 to TRBJ2-5; a possible D gene is TRBD1 (6 bases). V shed 4 bases and J shed 5 bases, with 18 bases lying between them. The CDR3 covers 15 residues. The V gene's germline CDR1 is SGHRS and CDR2 YFSETQ. CDR3 sequence reads: CASSIQGGFFETQYF. The DNA for the CDR3 is TGCGCCAGCAGCATACAGGGCGGATTTTTCGAGACCCAGTACTTC.

The chain recombines TRBV28 with TRBJ2-1; maybe TRBD2 (6 bases). The germline V gene has CDR1 MDHEN and CDR2 SYDVKM. V was cut by 1 base and J by 0 bases, with 10 bases left in between. CDR3 size: 16 residues. The CDR3 loop is CASSLFPGGSYNEQFF. In DNA form, the CDR3 reads TGTGCCAGCAGTTTATTCCCCGGGGGCTCCTACAATGAGCAGTTCTTC.

This clone has only one observation. The chain has TRBV10-1 and TRBJ2-7; 13 bases fit TRBD2. CDR1 is WNHNN, CDR2 SYGVQD, per germline (reference sequence). The CDR3 loop spans 16 amino acids. Trimming at V came to 10 bases and at J to 3 bases, leaving 12 bases not matched to a gene. DNA for the CDR3: TGCGCCATTACGACTAGCGGGAGGAAGTGGAACTACGAGCAGTACTTC. Amino acid sequence: CAITTSGRKWNYEQYF.

The rearrangement joins TRBV19 to TRBJ1-5, with TRBD1 identical over 8 bases. This CDR3 has 14 amino acids. Per the germline V gene, CDR1 is LNHDA and CDR2 is SQIVND (reference sequence). The ends lost 6 bases at V and 4 bases at J; junction bases unmatched: 5. The CDR3 DNA reads TGTGCCAGTAGCCGGACAGGGACGAATCAGCCCCAGCATTTT. The encoded protein is CASSRTGTNQPQHF.

V is TRBV5-1 and J is TRBJ2-1, with D maybe TRBD1 (6 bases). Per germline, CDR1 SGHRS and CDR2 YFSETQ. The V end lost 5 bases, the J end lost 7 bases, and 16 bases lay between the germline ends. The CDR3 extends over 14 amino acids. CDR3 nucleotide sequence: TGCGCCAGCAGTTTCTTAAACAGGGTTAATGAGCAGTTCTTC. This encodes CASSFLNRVNEQFF.

The V call is TRBV28, the J call TRBJ2-1; TRBD2 matches 16 bases. The CDR3 extends over 15 amino acids. Germline values: CDR1 MDHEN, CDR2 SYDVKM. The junction had 6 bases not matched to a gene; V was cut back by 6 bases and J by 10 bases. The CDR3 bases are TGTGCCAGCAGGGGGACTAGCGGGAGGGCAAGGGAGCAGTTCTTC. This encodes CASRGTSGRAREQFF.

The J gene is TRBJ2-7, the V gene TRBV5-1; TRBD2 is a possible D gene (5 bases). CDR1 is SGHRS and CDR2 is YFSETQ in the germline V gene. This CDR3 has 13 residues. The germline V and J ends were trimmed by 1 base and 1 base, with 6 bases remaining between them. The chain's CDR3 is CASSLRESYEQYF. The CDR3 coding sequence is TGCGCCAGCAGCTTGCGGGAATCCTACGAGCAGTACTTC.

The chain joins TRBV27 to TRBJ2-2; 7 positions agree with TRBD1. This CDR3 comprises 15 residues. Germline V gene sequence: CDR1 MNHEY, CDR2 SMNVEV (reference sequence). The trim removed 0 bases at V and 4 bases at J, leaving 2 bases unmatched. The CDR3, as DNA: TGTGCCAGCAGTTTATCAACAGGGGTCACCGGGGAGCTGTTTTTT. Protein: CASSLSTGVTGELFF.

This clone was counted a few times. The CDR3 DNA reads as TGTGCCAGCAGTTACGGTACTAGCGGGAAAAATGAGCAGTTCTTC. It translates to CASSYGTSGKNEQFF. The chain links TRBV6-5 to TRBJ2-1; TRBD2 matches at 10 bases. After removal of 2 bases from V and 7 bases from J, the junction contained 5 bases not matched to a gene. The CDR3 loop spans 15 amino acids. Germline loops: CDR1 MNHEY, CDR2 SVGAGI.

This rearrangement joins TRBV29-1 to TRBJ2-5; no clear D. CDR3 length equals 10 residues. V lost 4 bases and J 4 bases, leaving 4 bases between the germline ends. Germline V gene data show CDR1 as SQVTM and CDR2 as ANQGSEA. The CDR3 spells CSVGVETQYF. DNA for the CDR3: TGCAGCGTTGGAGTAGAGACCCAGTACTTC.